One and the same sample provided the 24 T cell receptor beta chains below, sequenced in a study of regulatory T cells in long-lasting Graves disease. The time point here: newly diagnosed GD, antithyroid drugs for less than 3 months. TCR sequences were obtained from RNA taken from PBMCs. Libraries of TCR beta came from iRepertoire HTBI primers plus Arm-PCR of CDR3 regions. Via MiXCR, TCRdb re-called the multiplex PCR reads, giving one row per CDR3 protein. The sample yields around 230,000 distinct CDR3 sequences, about 16% seen once. Material: peripheral blood mononuclear cells (PBMCs), obtained at new diagnosis, from a patient treated with antithyroid drugs. Source of these receptors: a female donor with Graves disease.

Worth noting for this clonotype: Its ends do not fully match the called genes, so a read error is possible. CDR3 in amino acids: CAWGRGGYDEQFF. As DNA, the CDR3 is TGTGCCTGGGGTCGGGGGGGCTACGATGAGCAGTTCTTC. This chain connects TRBV30 to TRBJ2-1; 8 bases map to TRBD2. The germline gives CDR1 GTSNPN, CDR2 SVGIG (reference sequence). This CDR3 is 13 amino acids long.

This clonotype was picked up many times. The chain combines TRBV10-3 with TRBJ2-1; tentative D call: TRBD1 (6 bases). The CDR3 contains 14 residues. V was cut by 3 bases and J by 3 bases, with 9 bases left in between. Per the germline V gene, CDR1 is ENHRY and CDR2 is SYGVKD. CDR3 protein: CAISEGQFYNEQFF. The CDR3 nucleotides read TGTGCCATCAGTGAAGGACAGTTCTACAATGAGCAGTTCTTC.

The chain has TRBV20-1 and TRBJ2-7; D may correspond to TRBD1 or TRBD2 (5 bases each). Trimming removed 6 bases at V and 1 base at J, with 13 bases between. Germline assignment: CDR1 DFQATT and CDR2 SNEGSKA (reference sequence). The CDR3 has 13 residues. The CDR3 coding sequence is TGCAGTGCCGGGGCGCAGGGATCCTACGAGCAGTACGTC. Encoded protein: CSAGAQGSYEQYV.

This clonotype was seen many times. J is TRBJ2-1 and V is TRBV19; 9 bases agree with TRBD2. The V and J ends lost 7 bases and 7 bases, in that order; junction bases with no gene match: 14. Germline values: CDR1 LNHDA, CDR2 SQIVND (reference sequence). CDR3 length: 16 residues. The CDR3 protein is CASIPRWASGTNEQFF. CDR3 DNA: TGTGCCAGTATTCCACGGTGGGCTAGCGGGACAAATGAGCAGTTCTTC.

The chain uses TRBV11-2 and TRBJ2-5; TRBD1 aligns across 8 bases. V was clipped by 3 bases and J by 5 bases; unmatched bases: 8. Germline CDR1 reads SGHAT; CDR2 reads FQNNGV. This CDR3 spans 15 amino acids. The CDR3 nucleotides are TGTGCCAGCAGCTTCCCAGGGGGCGCGGGGGAGACCCAGTACTTC. Protein: CASSFPGGAGETQYF.

The chain uses TRBV4-3 and TRBJ1-1; D not resolved. The CDR3 covers 15 residues. The V gene's germline CDR1 is LGHNA and CDR2 YSLEER. Trimming removed 1 base at V and 0 bases at J, with 9 bases between. The CDR3 protein is CASSQVLRMNTEAFF. The CDR3 nucleotides are TGCGCCAGCAGCCAAGTTTTAAGGATGAACACTGAAGCTTTCTTT.

This clonotype was counted ten times or more. The rearrangement uses TRBV6-4 and TRBJ2-2, with 12 nucleotides matching TRBD2. Germline CDR1 MRHNA, CDR2 SNTAGT. CDR3 length: 14 amino acids. J was trimmed by 6 bases and V by 8 bases; bases with no gene match: 4. CDR3 sequence: CASELAGGAGELFF. The DNA for the CDR3 is TGTGCCAGCGAACTAGCGGGAGGCGCCGGGGAGCTGTTTTTT.

In the case of this clonotype: A far more abundant clone sits one base away, making this likely a read error. This is likely a read error, given that the CDR3 carries no conserved phenylalanine or tryptophan at its end. The limits of the CDR3 on the DNA are not certain, so only TCRdb's listed CDR3 is given. The chain recombines TRBV18 with TRBJ2-3; TRBD1, as called in the table, went unchecked against the DNA. The length of the CDR3 is 13 amino acids, counting both ends. Germline V gene lookup returns CDR1 KGHSH and CDR2 LQKENI. CDR3 loop: CASSPGEGNEQFL.

This clonotype was detected many times. V usage is TRBV7-2 and J usage is TRBJ1-1, with D perhaps matching TRBD1 (5 bases). Trimming cost V 1 base and J 6 bases, with 9 bases left between them. From germline, CDR1 is SGHTA and CDR2 FQGNSA. The length of the CDR3 is 13 residues. The CDR3 loop reads CASSLGQLAEAFF. CDR3 DNA: TGTGCCAGCAGCTTAGGACAGCTAGCTGAAGCTTTCTTT.

This clonotype was seen repeatedly, ten times or more. V usage is TRBV12-3 or TRBV12-4 and J usage is TRBJ2-1; 14 nucleotides align to TRBD2. The length of the CDR3 is 17 residues. Germline trimming cut 3 bases from V and 3 bases from J; bases unmatched to any gene: 4. CDR3 loop: CASSFGTSGSYYNEQFF. In DNA, the CDR3 is TGTGCCAGCAGTTTTGGGACTAGCGGGAGTTACTACAATGAGCAGTTCTTC.

With regard to this clonotype: This sequence is one base from a far larger clone and is likely a read error. This sequence joins TRBV7-2 and TRBJ2-6, with TRBD2 identical over 14 bases. The V gene end was trimmed by 2 bases and the J gene end by 4 bases; junction bases not matched to a gene: 7. The CDR3 runs 19 residues. Germline values: CDR1 SGHTA, CDR2 FQGNSA. The CDR3, as DNA: TGTGCCAGCAGCTTAAGGACTAGCGGGAGGACGTCCGGGGCCAACGTCCTGACTTTC. Translating it yields CASSLRTSGRTSGANVLTF. Full variable domain (outside the CDR3, taken from reference TRBV7-2 and TRBJ2-6): GAGVSQSPSNKVTEKGKDVELRCDPISGHTALYWYRQSLGQGLEFLIYFQGNSAPDKSGLPSDRFSAERTGGSVSTLTIQRTQQEDSAVYLCASSLRTSGRTSGANVLTFGAGSRLTVL.

J is TRBJ1-4 and V is TRBV12-3 or TRBV12-4; 7 nucleotides match TRBD1. Trimming at V came to 6 bases and at J to 3 bases, leaving 7 bases not matched to a gene. There are 15 residues in the CDR3. CDR3 sequence reads: CASRQTGTANEKLFF. The CDR3 region has the DNA TGTGCCAGCAGGCAGACTGGGACAGCTAATGAAAAACTGTTTTTT.

In this sample, this clonotype turned up many times. V usage is TRBV29-1 and J usage is TRBJ2-2; 9 bases match TRBD1. The CDR3 runs to 15 residues. V trimming: 7 bases; J trimming: 1 base; junction bases outside the gene matches: 7. CDR1 is SQVTM, CDR2 ANQGSEA, per germline. CDR3 amino acids: CSARTGQGNTGELFF. As DNA, the CDR3 is TGCAGCGCTAGAACGGGACAGGGGAACACCGGGGAGCTGTTTTTT.

This clonotype was seen ten or more times. The rearrangement links TRBV3-1 to TRBJ1-1; a possible D gene is TRBD1 (5 bases). The V gene lost 1 base and the J gene lost 7 bases, with 13 bases spanning the gap. The CDR3 length is 14 residues. CDR1 is LGHDT and CDR2 is YNNKEL in the germline V gene (reference sequence). CDR3 coding DNA: TGTGCCAGCAGCCAAGGGGCAGGGTCGGATGAAGCTTTCTTT. It specifies CASSQGAGSDEAFF. The whole variable domain, filled in from reference TRBV3-1 and TRBJ1-1, reads DTAVSQTPKYLVTQMGNDKSIKCEQNLGHDTMYWYKQDSKKFLKIMFSYNNKELIINETVPNRFSPKSPDKAHLNLHINSLELGDSAVYFCASSQGAGSDEAFFGQGTRLTVV.

In this sample, this clonotype turned up many times. The chain joins TRBV6-1 to TRBJ1-2, with D tentatively TRBD1 (5 bases). This CDR3 comprises 15 residues. CDR1 is MNHNS and CDR2 is SASEGT in the germline V gene. Trimming removed 10 bases at V and 4 bases at J, with 22 bases between. CDR3 DNA sequence: TGTGCCATACGGATGCCGGGACTCGAGAGCTATGGCTACACCTTC. Translating it yields CAIRMPGLESYGYTF.

This clonotype was counted only a few times. A much bigger clone sits one base away, suggesting this may be a read error. The chain recombines TRBV27 with TRBJ2-3; 10 nucleotides align to TRBD2. The trim removed 7 bases at V and 4 bases at J, leaving 11 bases unmatched. Germline V lookup: CDR1 MNHEY, CDR2 SMNVEV (reference sequence). This CDR3 region has 16 residues. In DNA form, the CDR3 reads TGTGCCAGCACTACCCGACTAGCGGGTAGCGCAGATACGCAGTATTTT. Translating gives CASTTRLAGSADTQYF.

The sample holds many counts of this clonotype. The chain employs TRBV2 and TRBJ2-7, with D possibly matching TRBD1 (6 bases). Trimming removed 8 bases at V and 0 bases at J, with 11 bases between. Germline values: CDR1 SNHLY, CDR2 FYNNEI. This CDR3 region has 13 residues. The CDR3 reads CASGQRISYEQYF. DNA of the CDR3: TGTGCCAGCGGACAGAGAATCTCCTACGAGCAGTACTTC.

This clonotype has at least ten counts. This rearrangement joins TRBV19 to TRBJ2-2; no firm D call. The CDR3 is 16 amino acids. Per the germline V gene, CDR1 is LNHDA and CDR2 is SQIVND (reference sequence). V was cut by 3 bases and J by 4 bases, with 15 bases left in between. Written as DNA, the CDR3 is TGTGCCAGTAGTATCCGATGGGGTTATGGCACCGGGGAGCTGTTTTTT. Its translation is CASSIRWGYGTGELFF.

Worth noting for this clonotype: This could be a read error, since a much larger clone is one nucleotide away. The missing conserved phenylalanine or tryptophan at the end of this CDR3 makes a read error likely. This sequence joins TRBV20-1 and TRBJ2-4; the D gene is possibly TRBD2 (7 bases). The V gene lost 5 bases and the J gene lost 0 bases, with 20 bases spanning the gap. The CDR3 extends over 17 amino acids. Germline loops: CDR1 DFQATT, CDR2 SNEGSKA (reference sequence). As DNA, the CDR3 is TGCAGTGCTTACCCCGGGGGGCTAGCAGTAGCCAAAAACATTCAGTACCTC. It specifies CSAYPGGLAVAKNIQYL.

This clonotype was recorded a few times. The J gene is TRBJ1-2, the V gene TRBV6-4; D not resolved. The CDR3 has 13 amino acids. The germline CDR1 and CDR2 sequences are MRHNA and SNTAGT. V was cut by 0 bases and J by 8 bases, with 10 bases left in between. CDR3 sequence: CASSDSGIGGYTF. As DNA, the CDR3 is TGTGCCAGCAGTGACTCCGGAATAGGAGGCTACACCTTC.

This clonotype was counted ten times or more. The rearrangement joins TRBV2 to TRBJ1-2; D uncertain. The CDR3 length is 11 residues. Trimming shortened V by 8 bases and J by 4 bases, and 8 bases separated the two germline ends. CDR1 and CDR2 from the germline V gene are SNHLY and FYNNEI. CDR3 in amino acids: CASGGIYGYTF. CDR3 DNA sequence: TGTGCCAGCGGTGGAATCTATGGCTACACCTTC.

As concerns this clonotype: A far bigger clonotype differs at one base, so this is likely a read error. This chain links TRBV7-6 with TRBJ2-1; D is perhaps TRBD1 (6 bases). This CDR3 is 13 amino acids long. The germline V and J ends were trimmed by 5 bases and 10 bases, with 15 bases remaining between them. Per the germline V gene, CDR1 is SGHVS and CDR2 is FNYEAQ. The CDR3 loop is CASSPPDRYEQFF. CDR3 in DNA: TGTGCCAGCAGCCCCCCCGACAGGTACGAGCAGTTCTTC. The full variable domain, completed using reference TRBV7-6 and TRBJ2-1, is GAGVSQSPRYKVTKRGQDVALRCDPISGHVSLYWYRQALGQGPEFLTYFNYEAQQDKSGLPNDRFSAERPEGSISTLTIQRTEQRDSAMYRCASSPPDRYEQFFGPGTRLTVL.

This clonotype was seen many times. The chain has TRBV28 and TRBJ2-5, with D tentatively TRBD1 or TRBD2 (5 bases each). Germline CDR1 is MDHEN and CDR2 is SYDVKM. V shed 2 bases and J shed 4 bases, with 17 bases lying between them. The CDR3 is 16 amino acids. The CDR3 sequence is CASSLNGRLGGETQYF. Here the CDR3 DNA reads TGTGCCAGCAGTTTAAACGGGCGACTTGGGGGAGAGACCCAGTACTTC.

In this sample, this clonotype turned up many times. This chain joins TRBV20-1 and TRBJ1-1, with D possibly being TRBD1 (5 bases). CDR3 length: 11 residues. Germline V gives CDR1 DFQATT, CDR2 SNEGSKA (reference sequence). DNA for the CDR3: TGCCATACTACAAAGGGGCCAGAAGCTTTCTTT. Its translation: CHTTKGPEAFF.